The text below deals with one TCR beta chain. Its antigen is not yet known. Base qualities were left out, and no much larger clone turns up one base away. The sample originates from a study of blood T cell repertoires in COVID-19 (dated by TCRdb to about 2020). Background for the entire study: The collaborator samples originated in the United States, Italy and Spain and spanned the acute and convalescent phases of COVID-19. The material from the prospective study consisted of cDNA or gDNA derived from T cells, B-cell-depleted T cells, or PBMCs. The dataset comprised deeply sampled blood TCRbeta repertoires from subjects exposed to, actively infected with, or recovered from COVID-19. The repertoires were made available in a free public database intended to serve as a resource for research on the immune response to SARS-CoV-2. The samples were drawn from two sources: the first 160 participants of the ongoing ImmuneRACE study, and some 1,300 subjects contributed by 6 global collaborators. Sample metadata almost always included a de-identified subject ID, COVID-19 status, age in years and sex. Where available, HLA class I and class II types were taken from metadata supplied by the sample provider and were not determined by assay-based typing. What the work shows at the level of the full study, not this receptor alone: The quantity of clinical and demographic metadata differed by source and by participant and was supplied without curation.

CDR1 and CDR2 (SGDLS, YYNGEE) derive from the germline V gene. Counted from cysteine to phenylalanine, this CDR3 has 15 amino acids. Here the CDR3 DNA is all that survives: 45 bases in frame from base 1. Here V drops 2 bases and J drops 1 base, and the junction holds 6 bases not matched to any gene. The collaborating institutions used their own protocols to collect whole blood in K2EDTA tubes. For TCRbeta analysis, collaborators shipped samples in one of three forms: frozen whole blood, isolated PBMCs, or DNA extracted from either of those sample types. TCRbeta CDR3 regions were amplified from genomic DNA by means of the immunoSEQ Assay, a bias-controlled multiplex PCR. Per the source publication's procedure: Within the assay, amplification of reference gene primers was used to estimate how many nucleated cells each sample contained. To quantify the absolute abundance of each unique TCRbeta CDR3 rearrangement, sequence reads were collapsed and filtered. Productive Simpson clonality was computed per sample as the square root of Simpson's diversity index over productive rearrangements. TCRdb's version of the immuneACCESS table is confined to in-frame rearrangements and falls short of the full clone set. An unresolved V gene accounts for under half of the shortfall where checked; the remainder is of unknown origin. D and trimming were read from the DNA, whereas the V and J calls and clone size are those reported in that table. The table for this sample lists about 95,000 clones; about four fifths of them were counted only once. The ten largest clones take up about 24% of the sample.

This TCR was sampled from a human donor in a cohort sampled during active COVID-19. The sequence links TRBV9 to TRBJ2-7, with 7 bases matching TRBD2. The source material was peripheral blood. The DNA sequence is as follows: TGTGCCAGCAGCGTCGGACTAGTGGAGTCCTACGAGCAGTACTTC. Translated, it reads CASSVGLVESYEQYF.